The 15 T cell receptor beta chains listed next were all sequenced from one sample in a study of cytomegalovirus exposure and HLA in healthy donors. Vbeta (60) and Jbeta (13) primers were used in the PCR. Here immunoSEQ multiplex PCR was the method, and the copy in TCRdb shows in-frame clones only, minus some. Among 99,000 or so clones, 79% were seen once, and the ten largest hold around 3%. What was sequenced was PBMCs. Receptor source: a male donor in good health and CMV-seropositive.

The chain carries TRBV7-2 and TRBJ2-5, with unresolved D. The CDR3 is 14 amino acids. V gave up 1 base and J gave up 2 bases, with 8 bases separating them. CDR1 and CDR2 (germline): SGHTA, FQGNSA. CDR3 coding DNA: TGTGCCAGCAGCTTAGGCGACTGGCAAGAGACCCAGTACTTC. Translated, it gives CASSLGDWQETQYF.

This chain connects TRBV19 to TRBJ1-1; 7 bases agree with TRBD1. The germline V gene has CDR1 LNHDA and CDR2 SQIVND (reference sequence). J lost 4 bases, V lost 6 bases, and 5 bases had no gene match. The CDR3 is 13 residues long. This chain's CDR3 is CASSHPGGTEAFF. The CDR3 DNA reads TGTGCCAGTAGCCACCCAGGGGGCACTGAAGCTTTCTTT.

The chain couples TRBV7-2 to TRBJ2-1; 7 bases map to TRBD2. The germline gives CDR1 SGHTA, CDR2 FQGNSA. The CDR3 is made up of 13 amino acids. V lost 5 bases and J lost 9; bases outside the gene matches: 7. Written as DNA, the CDR3 is TGTGCCAGCAGCCTCCAGACTAGCAGTGAGCAGTTCTTC. Encoded protein: CASSLQTSSEQFF.

The gene calls are TRBV15 and TRBJ1-1; D gene ambiguous. Trimming removed 0 bases from V and 1 base from J, with 6 bases in between. Germline V gene sequence: CDR1 LNHNV, CDR2 YYDKDF (reference sequence). The CDR3 length is 14 residues. This CDR3 is CATSRDHQNTEAFF. DNA for the CDR3: TGTGCCACCAGCAGAGATCATCAGAACACTGAAGCTTTCTTT.

This chain joins TRBV6-5 and TRBJ1-2; weak D call: TRBD1 (5 bases). Germline V CDR1 and CDR2: MNHEY, SVGAGI. CDR3 size: 13 residues. Trimming cost V 4 bases and J 2 bases, with 8 bases left between them. The CDR3 DNA is TGTGCCAGCAGTTCGGACAAGAACTATGGCTACACCTTC. Protein: CASSSDKNYGYTF.

V and J are TRBV21-1 and TRBJ2-7; TRBD1 was called by the table and not checked on the DNA. TRBV21-1 corresponds to a pseudogene. This CDR3 is 12 amino acids long. The CDR3 DNA reads TGTGCCAGGCGGACAGGGGCCAACGAGCAGTACTTC. This gives the protein CARRTGANEQYF.

The chain links TRBV5-1 to TRBJ1-2; TRBD1 might be the D (5 bases). The CDR3 is 14 amino acids. Germline-derived CDR1 and CDR2 are SGHRS and YFSETQ. Trimming removed 2 bases at V and 0 bases at J, with 8 bases between. CDR3 in DNA: TGCGCCAGCAGCTTCTCGACAGCTAACTATGGCTACACCTTC. It codes for CASSFSTANYGYTF.

For the CDR3, the DNA is TGTGCCAGCAGCCCTGGACAGGGGGCAGGTGAAGCTTTCTTT. Protein: CASSPGQGAGEAFF. The gene calls are TRBV5-4 and TRBJ1-1, with 11 bases matching TRBD1. Germline V CDR1 and CDR2: SGHNT, YYREEE (reference sequence). The CDR3 is made up of 14 amino acids. Unmatched junction bases numbered 6, after V lost 4 bases and J lost 7 bases.

The chain carries TRBV7-8 and TRBJ1-1; D gene unclear. The CDR3 consists of 15 residues. Trimming pared 2 bases from V and 0 bases from J, leaving 10 bases between. Germline V CDR1 and CDR2: SGHVS, FQNEAQ. The CDR3 DNA follows: TGTGCCAGCAGCTTAATGACGGACTTGAACACTGAAGCTTTCTTT. This gives the protein CASSLMTDLNTEAFF.

This sequence joins TRBV27 and TRBJ1-1, with 8 bases matching TRBD1. Unmatched junction bases numbered 2, after V lost 3 bases and J lost 5 bases. Germline CDR1 MNHEY, CDR2 SMNVEV (reference sequence). CDR3 length equals 13 residues. CDR3 region: CASSFRQGTEAFF. DNA for the CDR3: TGTGCCAGCAGTTTCAGACAGGGGACTGAAGCTTTCTTT.

The chain joins TRBV2 to TRBJ1-1; TRBD1 aligns across 7 bases. From germline, CDR1 is SNHLY and CDR2 FYNNEI. The CDR3 has 13 amino acids. V lost 7 bases to trimming and J lost 3 bases; unmatched junction nucleotides: 5. Here the CDR3 DNA reads TGTGCCAGCAACCGTGACAGGGACACTGAAGCTTTCTTT. This translates into CASNRDRDTEAFF.

The chain joins TRBV27 to TRBJ1-5; D is possibly TRBD1 (6 bases). CDR3 length: 16 residues. CDR1 is MNHEY, CDR2 SMNVEV, per germline (reference sequence). The germline V and J ends were trimmed by 5 bases and 0 bases, with 14 bases remaining between them. In DNA, the CDR3 is TGTGCCAGCAGTCTCAGGGGAGGGTATAGCAATCAGCCCCAGCATTTT. This sequence encodes CASSLRGGYSNQPQHF.

This rearrangement joins TRBV9 to TRBJ2-5; 11 bases line up with TRBD1. J gave up 6 bases and V 0 bases, and 7 bases lay outside the gene matches. Per the germline V gene, CDR1 is SGDLS and CDR2 is YYNGEE. This CDR3 region has 16 residues. This CDR3 reads CASSVEGTGGRKTQYF. CDR3 nucleotides: TGTGCCAGCAGCGTAGAAGGGACAGGGGGTCGGAAGACCCAGTACTTC. Based on the CDR3 plus reference TRBV9 and TRBJ2-5, the full variable domain is DSGVTQTPKHLITATGQRVTLRCSPRSGDLSVYWYQQSLDQGLQFLIQYYNGEERAKGNILERFSAQQFPDLHSELNLSSLELGDSALYFCASSVEGTGGRKTQYFGPGTRLLVL.

This sequence joins TRBV5-1 and TRBJ1-4; D unclear. The V end lost 0 bases, the J end lost 6 bases, and 6 bases lay between the germline ends. This CDR3 region has 13 residues. The V gene's germline CDR1 is SGHRS and CDR2 YFSETQ. CDR3 coding DNA: TGCGCCAGCAGCTTGGCCTTATATGAAAAACTGTTTTTT. Its translation: CASSLALYEKLFF.

This clone was counted a single time. V gene TRBV2 combines with J gene TRBJ1-4, with 7 bases aligning to TRBD1. Looked up from germline, CDR1 is SNHLY and CDR2 is FYNNEI. V shed 4 bases and J 5 bases; nucleotides not matched to a gene: 4. CDR3 length: 14 residues. CDR3 sequence reads: CASSATGRNEKLFF. The CDR3 nucleotides are TGTGCCAGCAGTGCGACAGGGAGAAATGAAAAACTGTTTTTT.